This T cell receptor (beta chain) was sequenced in a study of cytotoxic CD8 clonotypes in ibrutinib-treated CLL. Study-level points and caveats: An increase in clonality occurred at ibrutinib response, followed by a return toward baseline at progression.

About this clone: Its antigen is unknown.

Some clones are missing from TCRdb's copy, which holds only in-frame ones; the method was immunoSEQ multiplex PCR. This repertoire shows 100,000 to 150,000 clones, roughly 85% found once; its top ten account for about 2%. Trimming pared 6 bases from V and 5 bases from J, leaving 14 bases between. The CDR3 is made up of 13 amino acids. Germline loops: CDR1 LNHDA, CDR2 SQIVND (reference sequence). The rearrangement links TRBV19 to TRBJ2-7; perhaps TRBD2 as D (5 bases). The TCR comes from a human donor with chronic lymphocytic leukemia. The sequenced sample was PBMCs, obtained after 24 months of ibrutinib treatment. The CDR3 loop reads CASRDGNGDEQYF. CDR3 in DNA: TGTGCCAGTAGAGACGGGAACGGGGACGAGCAGTACTTC.